One and the same sample provided the 19 T cell receptor beta chains below, sequenced in a study of blood T cell repertoires in COVID-19. TCRdb's copy holds only in-frame clones and misses some; the assay was immunoSEQ multiplex PCR. Of roughly 440,000 clones listed, roughly 88% are singletons. The sequenced sample consisted of peripheral blood. The source is a woman aged 45-59 years with COVID-19, enrolled during active disease.

The V and J genes are TRBV7-9 and TRBJ2-7; maybe TRBD1 (5 bases). Germline V lookup: CDR1 SEHNR, CDR2 FQNEAQ (reference sequence). The CDR3 has 12 amino acids. V shed 5 bases and J shed 3 bases, with 8 bases lying between them. CDR3 sequence reads: CASSPTVYEQYF. The DNA of the CDR3 is TGTGCCAGCAGCCCGACAGTCTACGAGCAGTACTTC. Drawing the rest from reference TRBV7-9 and TRBJ2-7, the complete variable domain is DTGVSQNPRHKITKRGQNVTFRCDPISEHNRLYWYRQTLGQGPEFLTYFQNEAQLEKSRLLSDRFSAERPKGSFSTLEIQRTEQGDSAMYLCASSPTVYEQYFGPGTRLTVT.

The CDR3 DNA reads TGTGCCAGTAGTCAGGGGAATTCCGGGGGGATGAACACTGAAGCTTTCTTT. It yields the protein CASSQGNSGGMNTEAFF. V and J are TRBV19 and TRBJ1-1; TRBD1 is a possible D gene (6 bases). With 5 bases removed from V and 0 bases from J, the gap between germline ends came to 19 bases. CDR3 length: 17 residues. Per the germline V gene, CDR1 is LNHDA and CDR2 is SQIVND (reference sequence).

V gene TRBV18 combines with J gene TRBJ2-7; D ambiguous. CDR3 length: 13 residues. The germline gives CDR1 KGHSH, CDR2 LQKENI. Trimming pared 4 bases from V and 2 bases from J, leaving 9 bases between. The CDR3 region has the DNA TGTGCCAGCTCACTGCGCGAGGCCTACGAGCAGTACTTC. Translating it yields CASSLREAYEQYF.

V and J are TRBV6-1 and TRBJ1-3; D not resolved. V lost 5 bases and J lost 1, with 9 bases in between. In germline, CDR1 is MNHNS, CDR2 SASEGT. CDR3 length: 14 amino acids. The CDR3 protein is CASSHVESGNTIYF. CDR3 in DNA: TGTGCCAGCAGTCACGTAGAATCTGGAAACACCATATATTTT.

The rearrangement links TRBV24-1 to TRBJ2-1; 9 bases are shared with TRBD1. The trim removed 7 bases at V and 9 bases at J, leaving 6 bases unmatched. Germline V gives CDR1 KGHDR, CDR2 SFDVKD. CDR3 length equals 13 residues. This CDR3 reads CATSIQDRGEQFF. CDR3 nucleotide sequence: TGTGCCACCAGCATACAGGACAGGGGTGAGCAGTTCTTC.

The chain employs TRBV19 and TRBJ1-3; TRBD1 is a possible D gene (5 bases). Germline V gives CDR1 LNHDA, CDR2 SQIVND (reference sequence). V lost 9 bases, J lost 1 base, and 19 bases lay in between. This CDR3 spans 16 amino acids. CDR3 sequence: CASSSWAGPSGNTIYF. The CDR3 DNA reads as TGTGCCAGCAGCAGTTGGGCAGGGCCTTCTGGAAACACCATATATTTT.

V gene TRBV3-1 (or the pseudogene TRBV3-2) combines with J gene TRBJ2-7; perhaps TRBD1 as D (6 bases). Trimming removed 0 bases at V and 6 bases at J, with 12 bases between. Germline lookup yields CDR1 LGHDT and CDR2 YNNKEL (reference sequence). CDR3 length equals 14 residues. CDR3 sequence: CASSQDPDRGEQYF. Written as DNA, the CDR3 is TGTGCCAGCAGCCAAGATCCGGACAGAGGCGAGCAGTACTTC.

The V call is TRBV6-1, the J call TRBJ1-6; 7 nucleotides align to TRBD1. This CDR3 has 15 amino acids. Losses at the gene ends were 2 bases for V and 6 bases for J; bases not matched to a gene: 4. Germline V gene lookup returns CDR1 MNHNS and CDR2 SASEGT. The CDR3 DNA reads TGTGCCAGCAGTGAACAGGGACAGTCTAATTCACCCCTCCACTTT. Translating gives CASSEQGQSNSPLHF.

The table lists this clone with a count of one. The chain combines TRBV5-1 with TRBJ1-2; D is unresolved. CDR1 is SGHRS and CDR2 is YFSETQ in the germline V gene. The CDR3 loop spans 10 amino acids. With 6 bases removed from V and 5 bases from J, the gap between germline ends came to 5 bases. The CDR3 DNA sequence: TGCGCCAGCAACAAGTATGGCTACACCTTC. Its protein product is CASNKYGYTF.

V gene TRBV9 combines with J gene TRBJ1-1; D perhaps matches TRBD1 (5 bases). Trimming shortened V by 4 bases and J by 5 bases, and 18 bases separated the two germline ends. This CDR3 comprises 15 residues. Germline-derived CDR1 and CDR2 are SGDLS and YYNGEE. The CDR3 reads CASSYSQGGETEAFF. In nucleotides, the CDR3 is TGTGCCAGCAGCTATTCCCAGGGAGGGGAGACTGAAGCTTTCTTT.

The gene calls are TRBV2 and TRBJ1-5; maybe TRBD1 (6 bases). The germline V and J ends were trimmed by 4 bases and 11 bases, with 12 bases remaining between them. There are 12 residues in the CDR3. Germline V gene lookup returns CDR1 SNHLY and CDR2 FYNNEI. The CDR3, as DNA: TGTGCCAGCAGTGGTACAGGGAGGGCCCAGCATTTT. This codes for CASSGTGRAQHF.

Only a few counts were recorded for this clone. This sequence joins TRBV7-2 and TRBJ1-5; D gene ambiguous. The CDR3 has 15 residues. The germline V gene has CDR1 SGHTA and CDR2 FQGNSA. V gave up 2 bases and J gave up 4 bases, with 12 bases separating them. The CDR3 region has the DNA TGTGCCAGCAGCTTATATGCGGCAGATAATCAGCCCCAGCATTTT. It translates to CASSLYAADNQPQHF.

V is TRBV6-5 and J is TRBJ1-2, with D perhaps TRBD1 (5 bases). CDR1 is MNHEY and CDR2 is SVGAGI in the germline V gene. CDR3 size: 15 residues. The V and J ends lost 6 bases and 5 bases respectively, with 19 bases between them. In nucleotides, the CDR3 is TGTGCCAGCAGCTTTCGGGGCGGGGGGTTATATGGCTACACCTTC. The encoded protein is CASSFRGGGLYGYTF.

The rearrangement links TRBV28 to TRBJ2-2, with D tentatively TRBD2 (7 bases). From germline, CDR1 is MDHEN and CDR2 SYDVKM. Trimming pared 8 bases from V and 7 bases from J, leaving 17 bases between. The CDR3 totals 14 residues. CDR3 DNA: TGTGCCAGCCTGGGGGCGGGGGCCCTCGGGGAGCTGTTTTTT. Translating gives CASLGAGALGELFF.

This clone has only one observation. This chain joins TRBV5-6 and TRBJ2-7; maybe TRBD2 (6 bases). The CDR3 is 14 amino acids. Looked up from germline, CDR1 is SGHDT and CDR2 is YYEEEE. V lost 0 bases, J lost 7 bases, and 14 bases lay in between. The CDR3 sequence is CASSLERGIGEQYF. Written as DNA, the CDR3 is TGTGCCAGCAGCTTGGAACGGGGGATAGGGGAGCAGTACTTC.

The chain recombines TRBV30 with TRBJ2-3; maybe TRBD1 (5 bases). Per germline, CDR1 GTSNPN and CDR2 SVGIG (reference sequence). The V end lost 0 bases, the J end lost 4 bases, and 5 bases lay between the germline ends. The CDR3 consists of 12 residues. The CDR3, as DNA: TGTGCCTGGAGTGTAGGGGCAGATACGCAGTATTTT. Translated, it gives CAWSVGADTQYF.

The V and J genes are TRBV19 and TRBJ1-3; TRBD1 matches 9 bases. J lost 0 bases, V lost 9 bases, and 15 bases had no gene match. The CDR3 contains 18 residues. CDR1 is LNHDA, CDR2 SQIVND, per germline (reference sequence). The CDR3 nucleotides are TGTGCCAGACGTCCCGGGACAGGGTTCGGGCCCTCTGGAAACACCATATATTTT. Translation: CARRPGTGFGPSGNTIYF.

This rearrangement joins TRBV12-5 to TRBJ1-5, with a tentative D call TRBD1 (5 bases). Germline V gives CDR1 LGHNT, CDR2 FRNRAP. The CDR3 sequence is 16 residues long. Between the trimmed V and J ends, which lost 0 bases and 4 bases, there was a span of 13 bases. This chain's CDR3 is CASGLVPPGSNQPQHF. The CDR3 DNA reads as TGTGCTAGTGGTTTGGTCCCTCCAGGGTCAAATCAGCCCCAGCATTTT.

The rearrangement links TRBV30 to TRBJ1-1; D is ambiguous. CDR1 and CDR2 (germline): GTSNPN, SVGIG (reference sequence). V lost 3 bases and J lost 3, with 14 bases in between. This CDR3 comprises 14 residues. The CDR3 reads CAWRLPGIHTEAFF. The DNA of the CDR3 is TGTGCCTGGAGGCTGCCGGGGATCCACACTGAAGCTTTCTTT.